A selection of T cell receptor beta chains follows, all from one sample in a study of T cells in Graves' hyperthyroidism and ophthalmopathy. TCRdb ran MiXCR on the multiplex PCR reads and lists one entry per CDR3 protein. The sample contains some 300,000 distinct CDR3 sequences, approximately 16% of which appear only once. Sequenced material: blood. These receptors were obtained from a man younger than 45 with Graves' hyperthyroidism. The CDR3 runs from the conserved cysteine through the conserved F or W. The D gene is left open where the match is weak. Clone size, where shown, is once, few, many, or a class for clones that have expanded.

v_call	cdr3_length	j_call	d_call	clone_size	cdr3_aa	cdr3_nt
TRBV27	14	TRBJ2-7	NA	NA	CASRASGGSYEQYF	TGTGCCAGCAGAGCTAGTGGGGGCTCCTACGAGCAGTACTTC
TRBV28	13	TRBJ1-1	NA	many	CASSLSGVRKAFF	TGTGCCAGCAGTTTATCAGGGGTCAGGAAAGCTTTCTTT
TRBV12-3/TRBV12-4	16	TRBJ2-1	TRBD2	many	CASSLFFSGSGREQFF	TGTGCCAGCAGCCTATTCTTTAGCGGGAGTGGGCGTGAGCAGTTCTTC
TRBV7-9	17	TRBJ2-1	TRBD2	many	CASSQIRTSGRANEQFF	TGTGCCAGCAGCCAAATAAGGACTAGCGGGAGGGCCAATGAGCAGTTCTTC
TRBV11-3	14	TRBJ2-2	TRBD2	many	CASKLAANTGELFF	TGTGCCAGCAAACTAGCGGCGAACACCGGGGAGCTGTTTTTT
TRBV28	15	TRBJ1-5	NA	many	CASSRRAGSNQPQHF	TGTGCCAGCAGCCGCCGGGCGGGGAGCAATCAGCCCCAGCATTTT
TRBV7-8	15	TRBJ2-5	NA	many	CASSLALAVKETQYF	TGTGCCAGCAGCTTAGCTTTAGCGGTTAAAGAGACCCAGTACTTC
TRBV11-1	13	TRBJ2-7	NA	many	CASSLGAAYEQYF	TGTGCCAGCAGCTTAGGGGCGGCCTACGAGCAGTACTTC
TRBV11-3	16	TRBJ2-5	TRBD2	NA	CASSQETSGRGKTQYF	TGTGCCAGCAGCCAAGAGACTAGCGGGAGGGGGAAGACCCAGTACTTC
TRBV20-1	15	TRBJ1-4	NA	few	CSARDRDGKGEKLFF	TGCAGTGCTAGAGATCGGGATGGGAAGGGGGAAAAACTGTTTTTT
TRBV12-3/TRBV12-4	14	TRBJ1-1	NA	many	CASSYSDGNTEAFF	TGTGCCAGCAGTTATTCGGACGGGAACACTGAAGCTTTCTTT
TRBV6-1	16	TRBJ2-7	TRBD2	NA	CASSEVFGAGSDEQYF	TGTGCCAGCAGTGAAGTGTTCGGAGCGGGATCTGACGAGCAGTACTTC
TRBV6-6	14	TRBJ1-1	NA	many	CASSYSWQNTEAFF	TGTGCCAGCAGTTACTCATGGCAGAACACTGAAGCTTTCTTT
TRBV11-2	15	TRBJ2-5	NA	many	CASSLGWSGRETQYF	TGTGCCAGCAGCTTAGGGTGGTCCGGGAGAGAGACCCAGTACTTC
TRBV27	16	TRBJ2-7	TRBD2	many	CASSLYGISGAYEQYF	TGTGCCAGCAGTTTATACGGTATTAGCGGGGCTTACGAGCAGTACTTC
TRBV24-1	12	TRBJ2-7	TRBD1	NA	CATSDQGAGQYF	TGTGCCACCAGTGATCAGGGGGCCGGGCAGTACTTC
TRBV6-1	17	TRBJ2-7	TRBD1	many	CASSEDIRDRGKYEQYF	TGTGCCAGCAGTGAAGACATCCGGGACAGGGGAAAGTACGAGCAGTACTTC
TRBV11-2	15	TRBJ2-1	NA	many	CASSPQHSSYNEQFF	TGTGCCAGCAGTCCCCAGCATAGCTCCTACAATGAGCAGTTCTTC
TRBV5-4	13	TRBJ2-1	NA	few	CASSLTVYNEQFF	TGTGCCAGCAGCTTAACAGTCTACAATGAGCAGTTCTTC
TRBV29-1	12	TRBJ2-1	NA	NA	CSGYNSYNEQFF	TGCAGCGGGTACAACTCCTACAATGAGCAGTTCTTC
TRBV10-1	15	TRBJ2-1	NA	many	CASSESETGRDEQFF	TGCGCCAGCAGTGAGTCGGAAACAGGGAGAGATGAGCAGTTCTTC
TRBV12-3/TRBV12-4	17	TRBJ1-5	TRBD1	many	CASRLGPDRVGNQPQHF	TGTGCCAGCAGGCTGGGTCCCGACAGGGTGGGAAATCAGCCCCAGCATTTT
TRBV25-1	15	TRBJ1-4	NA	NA	CASSEMLQGNEKLFF	TGTGCCAGCAGTGAAATGTTACAGGGAAATGAAAAACTGTTTTTT
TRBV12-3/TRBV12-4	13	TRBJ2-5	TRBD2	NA	CASTSGLQETQYF	TGTGCCAGCACTAGCGGGCTCCAAGAGACCCAGTACTTC